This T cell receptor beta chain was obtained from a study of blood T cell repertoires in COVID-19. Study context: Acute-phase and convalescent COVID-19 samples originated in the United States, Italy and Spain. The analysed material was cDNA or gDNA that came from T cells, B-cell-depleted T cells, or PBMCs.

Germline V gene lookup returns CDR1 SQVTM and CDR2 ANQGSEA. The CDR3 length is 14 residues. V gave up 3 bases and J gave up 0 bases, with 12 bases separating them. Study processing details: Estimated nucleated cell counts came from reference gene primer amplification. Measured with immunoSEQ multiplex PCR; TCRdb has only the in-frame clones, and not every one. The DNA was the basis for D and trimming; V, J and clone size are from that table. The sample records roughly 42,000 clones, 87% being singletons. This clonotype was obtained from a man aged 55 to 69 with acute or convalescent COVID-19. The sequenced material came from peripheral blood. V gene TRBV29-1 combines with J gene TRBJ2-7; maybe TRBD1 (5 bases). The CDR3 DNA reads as TGCAGCGTTGACGCAGGGAAGGACTCCTACGAGCAGTACTTC. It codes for CSVDAGKDSYEQYF.